This T cell receptor (beta chain) was identified during a study of a mutant IDH1 vaccine in newly diagnosed glioma. Trimming took off 7 bases at V and 4 bases at J, with 16 bases between the two ends. This CDR3 is built from 14 residues. The germline gives CDR1 LNHDA, CDR2 SQIVND (reference sequence). As concerns this clone: The antigen is undetermined.

Assay used: immunoSEQ multiplex PCR; TCRdb lists only in-frame clones, some missing. Altogether under 35,000 clones are present, 90% being singletons, with the ten largest covering about a fifth. Time point described: week 11, during vaccination. Each dose of the vaccine consisted of 300 ug of mutant IDH1 20-mer peptide, with topical imiquimod. The chain couples TRBV19 to TRBJ1-1; unclear D gene. The material was PBMCs, obtained from a glioma patient whose treatment included an IDH1 peptide vaccine. This TCR was recovered from a young man with glioma. CDR3 bases: TGTGCCAGTACCCCAACGGGCTTTGCCACTGAAGCTTTCTTT. Translating gives CASTPTGFATEAFF.